This T cell receptor (beta chain) is from a study of blood T cell repertoires in COVID-19. At the level of the study: Some COVID-19 samples were acute and others convalescent; all came from the United States, Italy and Spain. In each case, the material was cDNA or gDNA derived from T cells, B-cell-depleted T cells, or PBMCs.

CDR1 and CDR2 from the germline V gene are MNHEY and SMNVEV (reference sequence). Trimming shortened V by 5 bases and J by 0 bases, and 11 bases separated the two germline ends. The CDR3 length is 15 residues. Authors' analysis steps: Amplification of reference gene primers was used by the study to estimate nucleated cell counts. Profiled with immunoSEQ multiplex PCR; TCRdb holds only in-frame clones, not every one. V, J and clone size derive from that table, while D and trimming were established from the DNA sequence. The top ten clones hold approximately 12% of a sample with 400,000 to 450,000 clones, about nine tenths of them seen once. One Seattle source followed patients from active infection through their disease course.

This chain links TRBV27 with TRBJ1-5; D might be TRBD1 (6 bases). Input material: peripheral blood. The receptor comes from a woman between 50 and 59 years old with COVID-19, enrolled during active disease. CDR3 amino acids: CASSQTGYSNQPQHF. The CDR3 DNA reads as TGTGCCAGCAGTCAGACAGGTTATAGCAATCAGCCCCAGCATTTT.